The rows below give T cell receptor beta chains drawn from one sample of a study of T-cell memory formation after mild COVID-19. TCRdb itself ran the 5' RACE reads through MiXCR, one entry per CDR3 protein. This sample has about 470,000 distinct CDR3 sequences, with roughly 23% found just once. Sequencing input: PBMCs or a T cell subset sorted from them (not recorded which). These receptor sequences come from an adult woman who had mild COVID-19 (a few samples of this study predate the infection). Cell type and time point are not known. Each CDR3 is given without its conserved first and last residue.

J,V,CDR3
TRBJ1-2,TRBV28,ASSPSGTGNYGYT
TRBJ2-1,TRBV12-5,ASGSSGGPVIEQF
TRBJ1-5,TRBV12-3/TRBV12-4,ASSSQYSNQPQH
TRBJ2-7,TRBV5-1,ASSFMDRGHRTSSYEQY
TRBJ2-3,TRBV5-4,ATAGRGEGQY
TRBJ2-7,TRBV4-1,ASSQEVREAYEQY
TRBJ2-5,TRBV28,ASSLGTSALEETQY
TRBJ2-2,TRBV5-1,ASSLNSANTGELF
TRBJ1-4,TRBV27,ASSLFGSTGQLF
TRBJ1-5,TRBV23-1,ASSRNGGQPQH
TRBJ2-3,TRBV3-1,ASSLQLAGGRTDTQY
TRBJ2-7,TRBV5-1,ASSLAQANYEQY
TRBJ2-1,TRBV7-6,ASSPRGLLYNEQF
TRBJ1-1,TRBV9,ASSSDLVGAEAF
TRBJ2-2,TRBV7-9,ASSSTSGRPGGELF
TRBJ1-2,TRBV12-3/TRBV12-4,ASSSQIQGAYGYT
TRBJ2-5,TRBV4-3,ASSRVPGQGQETQY
TRBJ1-1,TRBV29-1,SGFRGMVNTEAF
TRBJ1-1,TRBV5-5,ASSAYGTGMNTEAF
TRBJ2-7,TRBV15,ATSYGQGPSEQY
TRBJ2-7,TRBV30,AWNRLAGAYEQY
TRBJ2-1,TRBV12-3/TRBV12-4,ASSQDSGPEQF
TRBJ2-1,TRBV5-1,ASSLVGREVYNEQF
TRBJ2-5,TRBV4-1,ASSQDAGVGETQY
TRBJ2-7,TRBV3-1,ASSQPVRGGYEQY
TRBJ1-3,TRBV7-2,ASSAGTGDGNTIY
TRBJ2-4,TRBV15,ATSRRSPLPEAKNIQY
TRBJ1-1,TRBV4-2,ASSRVGVDTEAF
TRBJ2-2,TRBV6-5,ASKDRDTGELF
TRBJ2-1,TRBV29-1,SVANGDLNEQF
TRBJ1-1,TRBV6-1,ASRDHTEAF
TRBJ1-5,TRBV3-1,ASSPRGDQPQH
TRBJ1-2,TRBV6-5,ASSYDRTDGYT
TRBJ2-2,TRBV12-3/TRBV12-4,ASSSGHYTGELF
TRBJ2-3,TRBV5-1,ASSLLAGGVDTQY
TRBJ2-3,TRBV6-6,ASSQRSDTQY
TRBJ2-3,TRBV11-2,ASSFGQGPQY
TRBJ1-2,TRBV7-3,ASSHYDRVSGYT
TRBJ2-7,TRBV19,ASSIGLAVPYEQY
TRBJ2-3,TRBV5-1,ASSLGHRGYHWDTQY
TRBJ2-5,TRBV5-4,ASSLEGPLVETQY
TRBJ2-7,TRBV12-5,ASGLEPGTSGRGGIYEQY
TRBJ1-4,TRBV4-1,ASAQGINEKLF
TRBJ1-2,TRBV29-1,SVGQGPANYGYT
TRBJ2-2,TRBV20-1,SARSPSGTHTGELF
TRBJ2-7,TRBV9,ASSPGGLAGGAYEQY
TRBJ2-3,TRBV20-1,SAGRGVDTQY
TRBJ1-6,TRBV3-1,ASSQTTGSPLH